This entry lists 13 T cell receptor beta chains sequenced from one sample in a study of breast tumors, draining lymph nodes, adjacent tissues. Via MiXCR, TCRdb re-called the multiplex PCR reads, giving one row per CDR3 protein. Of about 63,000 distinct CDR3 sequences in the sample, 45% to 60% were seen once. Sequences were obtained from breast tumor tissue. These receptors all come from a female donor with breast cancer. Some clones in this sample may be carry-over from other donors' samples.

On this clonotype itself: This sequence may be a read error, since a much larger clone differs from it by one base. The chain recombines TRBV20-1 with TRBJ2-5, with D uncertain. The V gene lost 2 bases and the J gene lost 7 bases, with 17 bases spanning the gap. Germline lookup yields CDR1 DFQATT and CDR2 SNEGSKA (reference sequence). This CDR3 region has 14 residues. The CDR3, as DNA: TGCAGTGCTAGATCCCTAACTGGGCGAGCGACCCAGTACTTC. Translated, it gives CSARSLTGRATQYF.

In nucleotides, the CDR3 is TGTGCCAGCAGCATCGGGACAGGATACTATCAGCCCCAGCATTTT. Its protein product is CASSIGTGYYQPQHF. V gene TRBV7-2 combines with J gene TRBJ1-5; 8 bases match TRBD1. Germline lookup yields CDR1 SGHTA and CDR2 FQGNSA. The CDR3 extends over 15 amino acids. V trimming: 5 bases; J trimming: 5 bases; junction bases outside the gene matches: 8.

J is TRBJ2-7 and V is TRBV20-1; TRBD2 agrees at 8 bases. Germline-derived CDR1 and CDR2 are DFQATT and SNEGSKA (reference sequence). With V trimmed by 6 bases and J by 6 bases, 22 bases remained unmatched. CDR3 length equals 17 residues. CDR3 in amino acids: CSAPLGAGAPGGSEQYF. As DNA, the CDR3 is TGCAGTGCACCCCTGGGAGCGGGAGCTCCGGGGGGCTCCGAGCAGTACTTC.

In this sample, this clonotype turned up many times. A much larger clone lies a single base off, so this may be a read error. This chain links TRBV20-1 with TRBJ1-2, with TRBD1 matching over 9 bases. Germline V gene lookup returns CDR1 DFQATT and CDR2 SNEGSKA (reference sequence). The CDR3 is 16 amino acids. V dropped 6 bases and J dropped 6; count of bases not matched to a gene: 17. The CDR3 loop reads CSATGQGRLAGDGYTF. CDR3 nucleotide sequence: TGCAGTGCAACCGGACAGGGGCGCCTGGCGGGTGATGGCTACACCTTC.

This clonotype came up a few times. It may be a read error: a sequence one base away is much more abundant. The chain couples TRBV20-1 to TRBJ2-1; D unresolved. Germline values: CDR1 DFQATT, CDR2 SNEGSKA (reference sequence). V gave up 3 bases and J gave up 9 bases, with 18 bases separating them. The CDR3 runs 14 residues. This CDR3 is CSARAPYPAAEQFF. Written as DNA, the CDR3 is TGCAGTGCTAGGGCTCCGTATCCCGCGGCTGAGCAGTTCTTC.

V usage is TRBV2 and J usage is TRBJ2-3; D possibly corresponds to TRBD1 (6 bases). Germline CDR1 and CDR2: SNHLY and FYNNEI. The CDR3 runs to 14 residues. V was clipped by 7 bases and J by 6 bases, with 17 bases between them. The CDR3, as DNA: TGTGCCAGCATGGCTGGGACACGCTTTGATACGCAGTATTTT. Translated, it gives CASMAGTRFDTQYF.

V usage is TRBV7-6 and J usage is TRBJ1-4; 12 nucleotides match TRBD1. The CDR3 covers 16 residues. V trimming: 5 bases; J trimming: 5 bases; junction bases outside the gene matches: 6. The germline gives CDR1 SGHVS, CDR2 FNYEAQ. Here the CDR3 reads CASSPGQGARNEKLFF. CDR3 sequence (DNA): TGTGCCAGCAGCCCGGGACAGGGGGCGCGCAATGAAAAACTGTTTTTT.

The CDR3 reads CASSVAGRSSGANTGELFF. The CDR3 DNA sequence: TGTGCCAGCAGCGTTGCCGGACGGAGCTCTGGGGCCAACACCGGGGAGCTGTTTTTT. J is TRBJ2-2 and V is TRBV9; TRBD1 might be the D (5 bases). In germline, CDR1 is SGDLS, CDR2 YYNGEE. V was trimmed by 2 bases and J by 2 bases, leaving 22 bases between them. The CDR3 length is 19 residues.

This clonotype appeared many times. This CDR3 is CASNWGGGPDTQYF. Here the CDR3 DNA reads TGTGCCAGCAATTGGGGGGGGGGCCCAGATACGCAGTATTTT. The chain combines TRBV14 with TRBJ2-3; tentative D call: TRBD2 (7 bases). The germline V and J ends were trimmed by 7 bases and 4 bases, with 15 bases remaining between them. Per the germline V gene, CDR1 is SGHDN and CDR2 is FVKESK. The CDR3 loop spans 14 amino acids.

In its sample, this clonotype was seen many times. A much larger clone differs by one base, so this may be a read error. The rearrangement links TRBV5-1 to TRBJ1-2; 8 nucleotides align to TRBD1. Germline CDR1 is SGHRS and CDR2 is YFSETQ. The CDR3 contains 14 residues. The CDR3 sequence: CASSLGQGRDGYAF. The CDR3 region has the DNA TGCGCCAGCAGCTTAGGACAGGGTAGGGATGGCTACGCCTTC.

There are many counts of this clonotype. The chain employs TRBV6-1 and TRBJ2-1, with D unresolved. The CDR3 sequence is 17 residues long. V shed 3 bases and J shed 2 bases, with 17 bases lying between them. CDR1 is MNHNS and CDR2 is SASEGT in the germline V gene. CDR3 sequence reads: CASSENVWGTAYNEQFF. DNA of the CDR3: TGTGCCAGCAGTGAGAACGTGTGGGGAACGGCCTACAATGAGCAGTTCTTC.

This chain joins TRBV2 and TRBJ1-5; D is perhaps TRBD1 (5 bases). The CDR3 is 13 residues long. Germline CDR1 is SNHLY and CDR2 is FYNNEI. The germline V and J ends were trimmed by 5 bases and 7 bases, with 12 bases remaining between them. The CDR3 sequence is CASSSRGMQPQHF. DNA of the CDR3: TGTGCCAGCAGTTCGAGGGGTATGCAGCCCCAGCATTTT. The complete variable domain, with remaining parts taken from reference TRBV2 and TRBJ1-5, reads EPEVTQTPSHQVTQMGQEVILRCVPISNHLYFYWYRQILGQKVEFLVSFYNNEISEKSEIFDDQFSVERPDGSNFTLKIRSTKLEDSAMYFCASSSRGMQPQHFGDGTRLSIL.

V usage is TRBV7-8 and J usage is TRBJ2-7; 9 nucleotides match TRBD1. Germline values: CDR1 SGHVS, CDR2 FQNEAQ. V was clipped by 0 bases and J by 4 bases; unmatched bases: 7. This CDR3 is 16 amino acids long. The CDR3 sequence: CASSLARGTGPYEQYF. CDR3 nucleotides: TGTGCCAGCAGCTTAGCCCGAGGGACAGGGCCATACGAGCAGTACTTC.